These T cell receptor beta chains were read from a single sample in a study of long-term antiretroviral therapy in people with HIV. TCRdb's copy holds only in-frame clones and misses some; the assay was immunoSEQ multiplex PCR. The sample has 25,000 or so clones, nearly 85% seen once. The material was unsorted PBMCs, obtained 0.8 years before starting antiretroviral therapy. Every receptor here comes from a man between 18 and 35 years old with HIV. Each CDR3 is given with its conserved first and last residue. D genes are given only for firm matches. Where a row states a size, it is once, few, many or the class of an expanded clone; other rows omit it.

.	TRBV30	TRBJ1-1	.	CAWSDRPSWDTEAFF	TGTGCCTGGAGTGATCGGCCCAGTTGGGACACTGAAGCTTTCTTT
TRBD1	TRBV7-9	TRBJ2-1	.	CASEDPGQGFDEQFF	TGTGCCAGCGAGGACCCGGGACAGGGGTTTGATGAGCAGTTCTTC
TRBD1	TRBV19	TRBJ1-1	.	CASSAWTGEAFF	TGTGCCAGTAGTGCGTGGACAGGGGAGGCTTTCTTT
.	TRBV25-1	TRBJ2-2	once	CASRRTAGSRTGELFF	TGTGCCAGCAGGCGTACGGCAGGGTCGAGGACCGGGGAGCTGTTTTTT
TRBD2	TRBV19	TRBJ2-1	.	CASSIFLAGSYNEQFF	TGTGCCAGTAGTATTTTTCTAGCGGGCTCCTACAATGAGCAGTTCTTC
TRBD1	TRBV5-1	TRBJ2-1	.	CASSPGWTGTYNEQFF	TGCGCCAGCAGCCCGGGGTGGACAGGGACCTACAATGAGCAGTTCTTC
.	TRBV15	TRBJ2-3	.	CATSRDGGPTDTQYF	TGTGCCACCAGCAGAGATGGGGGGCCGACAGATACGCAGTATTTT
TRBD1	TRBV5-1	TRBJ1-4	.	CASTPGQFNEKLFF	TGCGCCAGCACCCCGGGACAGTTTAATGAAAAACTGTTTTTT
TRBD2	TRBV7-9	TRBJ2-3	.	CASSSPAGSSTDTQYF	TGTGCCAGCAGCTCTCCAGCGGGGTCTAGCACAGATACGCAGTATTTT
.	TRBV4-2	TRBJ2-1	.	CASSPGTVYSAFYNEQFF	TGTGCCAGCAGTCCCGGGACGGTGTATTCGGCCTTTTACAATGAGCAGTTCTTC
.	TRBV28	TRBJ1-5	.	CASSGPSSNQPQHF	TGTGCCAGCAGTGGACCTTCTAGCAATCAGCCCCAGCATTTT
.	TRBV6-5	TRBJ1-1	.	CASSWTANTEAFF	TGTGCCAGCAGCTGGACAGCGAACACTGAAGCTTTCTTT
TRBD1	TRBV4-3	TRBJ1-4	.	CASSQGQGREKLFF	TGCGCCAGCAGCCAAGGACAGGGTCGAGAAAAACTGTTTTTT
.	TRBV19	TRBJ2-2	.	CASATRNGPGELFF	TGTGCCAGTGCGACCCGTAATGGTCCCGGGGAGCTGTTTTTT
TRBD1	TRBV5-8	TRBJ1-2	.	CASGSRGRAYGYTF	TGTGCCAGCGGCAGCAGGGGGCGCGCCTATGGCTACACCTTC
.	TRBV7-9	TRBJ2-3	once	CASSSHDLAPTDTQYF	TGTGCCAGCAGCTCTCACGACCTGGCCCCCACAGATACGCAGTATTTT
.	TRBV30	TRBJ1-2	.	CAWSVLNGNYGYTF	TGTGCCTGGAGTGTACTTAACGGCAACTATGGCTACACCTTC
.	TRBV4-3	TRBJ1-4	medium-sized	CASKTVVGNEKLFF	TGCGCCAGCAAAACCGTCGTAGGAAATGAAAAACTGTTTTTT
.	TRBV20-1	TRBJ2-7	.	CSAREHYEQYF	TGCAGTGCTAGAGAACACTACGAGCAGTACTTC
.	TRBV10-1	TRBJ1-5	.	CASSEGRRGGNQPQHF	TGCGCCAGCAGTGAGGGGCGGAGGGGGGGCAATCAGCCCCAGCATTTT
.	TRBV4-1	TRBJ2-7	.	CASSHSGVYEQYF	TGCGCCAGCAGCCACTCAGGGGTCTACGAGCAGTACTTC
TRBD2	TRBV12-5	TRBJ2-3	.	CASGAGLADTDTQYF	TGTGCTAGTGGTGCCGGACTAGCGGACACAGATACGCAGTATTTT
.	TRBV13	TRBJ2-2	.	CASSPPGTGELFF	TGTGCCAGCAGCCCCCCGGGGACCGGGGAGCTGTTTTTT
.	TRBV19	TRBJ2-1	medium-sized	CASTMGGGSYNEQFF	TGTGCCAGTACCATGGGTGGGGGTTCCTACAATGAGCAGTTCTTC
.	TRBV9	TRBJ2-2	.	CASREGGTGELFF	TGTGCCAGCAGGGAGGGGGGCACCGGGGAGCTGTTTTTT
.	TRBV18	TRBJ2-1	.	CASSPSSALRDEQFF	TGTGCCAGCTCACCATCTAGCGCCCTTAGGGATGAGCAGTTCTTC
.	TRBV15	TRBJ1-3	.	CATSAEHPGTPGNLAKLYF	TGTGCCACCAGCGCCGAACACCCCGGGACACCCGGTAACCTGGCTAAATTGTATTTT
.	TRBV4-3	TRBJ2-7	.	CASSQGTEGLYEQYF	TGCGCCAGCAGCCAAGGGACCGAGGGACTTTACGAGCAGTACTTC
TRBD2	TRBV4-2	TRBJ2-1	.	CASSPRTSGESEQFF	TGTGCCAGCAGCCCTCGGACTAGCGGGGAAAGTGAGCAGTTCTTC
.	TRBV6-6	TRBJ2-7	.	CASSYSQGEQYF	TGTGCCAGCAGTTACTCCCAGGGTGAGCAGTACTTC
.	TRBV5-4	TRBJ2-2	few	CASSSPEGQRFF	TGTGCCAGCAGCTCCCCTGAGGGTCAAAGGTTTTTT
.	TRBV5-1	TRBJ1-3	few	CASSASTDSGNTIYF	TGCGCCAGCAGCGCAAGTACGGACTCTGGAAACACCATATATTTT
TRBD1	TRBV7-2	TRBJ1-2	.	CASSRGQATNYGYTF	TGTGCCAGCAGTCGCGGACAGGCGACTAACTATGGCTACACCTTC
.	TRBV10-3	TRBJ2-3	.	CATGDSRTDTQYF	TGTGCCACGGGGGACAGTCGGACAGATACGCAGTATTTT
.	TRBV30	TRBJ2-7	.	CAWSLLGPDEQYF	TGTGCCTGGAGTCTCCTGGGCCCAGACGAGCAGTACTTC
.	TRBV5-4	TRBJ2-1	.	CASSVLLGGREQFF	TGTGCCAGCAGCGTTCTCCTCGGGGGTCGGGAGCAGTTCTTC
.	TRBV6-4	TRBJ2-7	.	CASSRSEGGYEQYF	TGTGCCAGCAGTCGATCGGAGGGTGGCTACGAGCAGTACTTC
.	TRBV11-1	TRBJ1-2	.	CASSLSDSPYGYTF	TGTGCCAGCAGCTTATCGGACAGCCCCTATGGCTACACCTTC
TRBD1	TRBV28	TRBJ1-2	.	CASSLFPSGQAYGYTF	TGTGCCAGCAGTTTATTCCCCTCAGGACAGGCCTATGGCTACACCTTC
.	TRBV9	TRBJ2-3	.	CASSAVDSEDTQYF	TGTGCCAGCAGCGCGGTTGACAGCGAAGATACGCAGTATTTT
.	TRBV7-9	TRBJ1-4	.	CASSSRTDLNEKLFF	TGTGCCAGCAGCTCTCGGACAGATCTTAATGAAAAACTGTTTTTT
.	TRBV2	TRBJ1-1	.	CASSESPDVEAFF	TGTGCCAGCAGTGAATCACCGGACGTCGAAGCTTTCTTT
.	TRBV6-6	TRBJ2-6	.	CASSYSDGANVLTF	TGTGCCAGCAGTTACTCTGATGGGGCCAACGTCCTGACTTTC
.	TRBV21-1	TRBJ1-2	.	CASVRGGYGYTF	TGTGCCAGCGTACGGGGGGGCTATGGCTACACCTTC
.	TRBV7-2	TRBJ1-2	.	CASSPGQNNYGYTF	TGTGCCAGCAGCCCCGGACAGAATAACTATGGCTACACCTTC
.	TRBV15	TRBJ1-5	.	CATSRDKTGYHQPQHF	TGTGCCACCAGCAGAGATAAAACAGGGTATCATCAGCCCCAGCATTTT
.	TRBV19	TRBJ2-7	.	CASLVVGDEQYF	TGTGCCAGTCTCGTAGTGGGTGACGAGCAGTACTTC
.	TRBV9	TRBJ2-2	.	CASKEGAGTGELFF	TGTGCCAGCAAGGAGGGGGCGGGCACCGGGGAGCTGTTTTTT
.	TRBV11-1	TRBJ2-1	.	CASSLERKSSYNEQFF	TGTGCCAGCAGCTTGGAGAGAAAAAGCTCCTACAATGAGCAGTTCTTC
.	TRBV6-4	TRBJ2-3	.	CASSDSYGGADTQYF	TGTGCCAGCAGTGACTCGTACGGGGGAGCAGATACGCAGTATTTT
.	TRBV7-9	TRBJ1-1	.	CASSREIMNTEAFF	TGTGCCAGCAGCCGTGAAATAATGAACACTGAAGCTTTCTTT
TRBD2	TRBV4-3	TRBJ2-6	.	CASSQSLAGVSGANVLTF	TGCGCCAGCAGCCAATCGCTAGCGGGAGTTTCTGGGGCCAACGTCCTGACTTTC
.	TRBV5-1	TRBJ2-7	.	CASSLTPPNEQYF	TGCGCCAGCAGCTTAACCCCCCCTAACGAGCAGTACTTC
.	TRBV5-1	TRBJ1-3	.	CASSLGESSGNTIYF	TGCGCCAGCAGCCTTGGTGAGAGCTCTGGAAACACCATATATTTT
TRBD1	TRBV15	TRBJ2-7	.	CATSDEQGNEQYF	TGTGCCACCAGCGACGAACAGGGGAACGAGCAGTACTTC